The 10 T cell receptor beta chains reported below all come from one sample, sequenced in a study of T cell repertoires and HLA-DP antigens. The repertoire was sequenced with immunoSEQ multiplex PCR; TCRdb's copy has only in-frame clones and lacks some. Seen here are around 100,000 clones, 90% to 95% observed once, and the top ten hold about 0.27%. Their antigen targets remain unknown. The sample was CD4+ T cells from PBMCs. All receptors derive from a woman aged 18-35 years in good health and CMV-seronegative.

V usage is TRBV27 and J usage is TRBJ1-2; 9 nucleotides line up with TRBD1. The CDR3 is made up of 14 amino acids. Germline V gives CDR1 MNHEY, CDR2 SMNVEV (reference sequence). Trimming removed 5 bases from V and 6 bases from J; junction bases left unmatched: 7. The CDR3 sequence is CASSPYRGRNGYTF. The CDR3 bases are TGTGCCAGCAGTCCTTACAGGGGGCGGAATGGCTACACCTTC.

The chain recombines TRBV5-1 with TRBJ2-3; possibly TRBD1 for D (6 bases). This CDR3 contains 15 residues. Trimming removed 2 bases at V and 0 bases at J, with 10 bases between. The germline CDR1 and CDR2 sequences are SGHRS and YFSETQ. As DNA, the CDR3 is TGCGCCAGCAGCTTAGACAGGCCGAGCACAGATACGCAGTATTTT. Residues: CASSLDRPSTDTQYF.

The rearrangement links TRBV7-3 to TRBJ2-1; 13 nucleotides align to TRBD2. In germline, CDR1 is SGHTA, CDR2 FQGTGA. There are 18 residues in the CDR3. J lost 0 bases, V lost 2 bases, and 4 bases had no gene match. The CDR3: CASSLPTSGRSSYNEQFF. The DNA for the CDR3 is TGTGCCAGCAGCTTACCGACTAGCGGGAGGTCCTCCTACAATGAGCAGTTCTTC. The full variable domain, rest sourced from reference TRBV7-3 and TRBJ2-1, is GAGVSQTPSNKVTEKGKYVELRCDPISGHTALYWYRQSLGQGPEFLIYFQGTGAADDSGLPNDRFFAVRPEGSVSTLKIQRTERGDSAVYLCASSLPTSGRSSYNEQFFGPGTRLTVL.

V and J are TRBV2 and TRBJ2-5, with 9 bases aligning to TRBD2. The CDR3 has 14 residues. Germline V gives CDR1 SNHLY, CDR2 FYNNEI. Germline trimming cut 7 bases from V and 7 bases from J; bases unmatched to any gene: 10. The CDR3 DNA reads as TGTGCCAGCATGCGGGAGGGCCTCCGAAGGACCCAGTACTTC. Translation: CASMREGLRRTQYF.

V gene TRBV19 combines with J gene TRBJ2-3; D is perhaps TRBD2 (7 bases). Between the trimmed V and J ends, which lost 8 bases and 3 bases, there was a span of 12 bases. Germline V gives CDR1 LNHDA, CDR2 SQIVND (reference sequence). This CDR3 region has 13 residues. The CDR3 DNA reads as TGTGCCAGTGCGAGGGGGGGGACAGATACGCAGTATTTT. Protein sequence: CASARGGTDTQYF. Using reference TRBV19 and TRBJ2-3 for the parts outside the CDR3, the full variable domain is DGGITQSPKYLFRKEGQNVTLSCEQNLNHDAMYWYRQDPGQGLRLIYYSQIVNDFQKGDIAEGYSVSREKKESFPLTVTSAQKNPTAFYLCASARGGTDTQYFGPGTRLTVL.

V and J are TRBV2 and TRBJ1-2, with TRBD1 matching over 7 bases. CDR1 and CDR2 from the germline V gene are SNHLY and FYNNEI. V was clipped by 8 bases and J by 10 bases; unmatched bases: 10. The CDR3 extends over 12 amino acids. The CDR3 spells CASGLRDSVYTF. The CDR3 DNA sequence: TGTGCCAGCGGACTAAGGGACAGCGTCTACACCTTC.

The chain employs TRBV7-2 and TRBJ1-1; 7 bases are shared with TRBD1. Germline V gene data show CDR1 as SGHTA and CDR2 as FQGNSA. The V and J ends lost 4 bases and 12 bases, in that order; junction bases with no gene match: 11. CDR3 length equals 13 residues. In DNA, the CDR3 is TGTGCCAGCAGCTCCCAGACAGGGCTAAAATCTTTCTTT. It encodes CASSSQTGLKSFF.

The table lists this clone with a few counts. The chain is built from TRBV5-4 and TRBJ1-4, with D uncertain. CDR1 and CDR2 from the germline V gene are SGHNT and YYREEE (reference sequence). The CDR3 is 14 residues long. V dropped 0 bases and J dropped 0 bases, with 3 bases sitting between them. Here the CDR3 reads CASSLAATNEKLFF. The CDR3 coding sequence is TGTGCCAGCAGCTTGGCGGCAACTAATGAAAAACTGTTTTTT.

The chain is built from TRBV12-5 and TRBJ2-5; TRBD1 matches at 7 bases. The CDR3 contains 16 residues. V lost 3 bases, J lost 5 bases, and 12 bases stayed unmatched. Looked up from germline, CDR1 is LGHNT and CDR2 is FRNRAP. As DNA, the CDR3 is TGTGCTAGTGGTTTCCATCGGGCAGGGGGTCCGGAGACCCAGTACTTC. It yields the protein CASGFHRAGGPETQYF.

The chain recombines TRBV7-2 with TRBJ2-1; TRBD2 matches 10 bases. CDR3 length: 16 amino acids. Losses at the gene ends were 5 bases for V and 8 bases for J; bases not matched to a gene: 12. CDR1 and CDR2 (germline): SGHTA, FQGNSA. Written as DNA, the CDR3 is TGTGCCAGCAGCGACCCCTCTAGCGGGAGTTGGTATGAGCAGTTCTTC. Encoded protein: CASSDPSSGSWYEQFF.